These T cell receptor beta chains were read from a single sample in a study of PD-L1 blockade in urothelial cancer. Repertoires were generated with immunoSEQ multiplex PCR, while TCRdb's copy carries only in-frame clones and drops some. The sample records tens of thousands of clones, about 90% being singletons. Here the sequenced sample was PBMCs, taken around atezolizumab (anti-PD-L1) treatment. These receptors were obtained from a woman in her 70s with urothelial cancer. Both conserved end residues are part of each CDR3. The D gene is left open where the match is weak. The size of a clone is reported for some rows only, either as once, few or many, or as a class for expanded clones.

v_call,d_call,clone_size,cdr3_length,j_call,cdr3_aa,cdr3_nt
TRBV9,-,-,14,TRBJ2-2,CASSQGRAPGELFF,TGTGCCAGCAGCCAGGGGAGGGCCCCCGGGGAGCTGTTTTTT
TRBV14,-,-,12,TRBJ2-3,CASSPYTDTQYF,TGTGCCAGCAGCCCTTATACAGATACGCAGTATTTT
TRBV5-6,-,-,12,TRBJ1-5,CASSFAGQPQHF,TGTGCCAGCAGCTTTGCGGGACAGCCCCAGCATTTT
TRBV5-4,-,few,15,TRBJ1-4,CASSLEAGVNEKLFF,TGTGCCAGCAGCTTGGAGGCAGGGGTTAATGAAAAACTGTTTTTT
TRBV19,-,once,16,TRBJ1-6,CASSTPDREPGSPLHF,TGTGCCAGTAGTACCCCGGACCGGGAACCGGGTTCACCCCTCCACTTT
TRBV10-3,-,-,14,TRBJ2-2,CAIGATVSTGELFF,TGTGCCATCGGTGCAACAGTAAGCACCGGGGAGCTGTTTTTT
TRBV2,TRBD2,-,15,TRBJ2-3,CASSVLAGEEDTQYF,TGTGCCAGCAGTGTATTAGCGGGAGAAGAAGATACGCAGTATTTT
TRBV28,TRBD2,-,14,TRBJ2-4,CASSSSSGWDIQYF,TGTGCCAGCAGTTCTTCTAGCGGGTGGGACATTCAGTACTTC
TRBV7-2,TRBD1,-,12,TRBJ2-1,CASSWTGNEQFF,TGTGCCAGCAGCTGGACAGGCAATGAGCAGTTCTTC
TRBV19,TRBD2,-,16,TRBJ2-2,CASSIDILAAAGELFF,TGTGCCAGTAGTATAGATATCCTAGCGGCTGCCGGGGAGCTGTTTTTT
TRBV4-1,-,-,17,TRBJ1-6,CASSHPPRTPLNSPLHF,TGCGCCAGCAGTCATCCTCCCCGGACACCTCTTAATTCACCCCTCCACTTT
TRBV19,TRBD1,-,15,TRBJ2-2,CASSSGTGLIGELFF,TGTGCCAGCTCAAGCGGGACAGGGTTGATCGGGGAGCTGTTTTTT
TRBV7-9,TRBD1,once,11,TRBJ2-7,CASSAGGEQYF,TGTGCCAGCAGCGCAGGGGGCGAGCAGTACTTC
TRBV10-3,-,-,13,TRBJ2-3,CAISEARTDTQYF,TGTGCCATCAGTGAGGCTCGGACAGATACGCAGTATTTT
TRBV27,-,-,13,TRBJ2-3,CASSLHQADTQYF,TGTGCCAGCAGTTTGCATCAGGCAGATACGCAGTATTTT
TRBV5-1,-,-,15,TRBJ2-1,CASSLGQRRDNEQFF,TGCGCCAGCAGCTTGGGCCAGCGCCGCGACAATGAGCAGTTCTTC
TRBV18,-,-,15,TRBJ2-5,CASSQAGTSQETQYF,TGTGCCAGCTCCCAAGCCGGGACATCCCAAGAGACCCAGTACTTC
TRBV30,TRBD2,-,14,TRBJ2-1,CAWSVDGAGGEQFF,TGTGCCTGGAGTGTAGACGGGGCGGGGGGTGAGCAGTTCTTC
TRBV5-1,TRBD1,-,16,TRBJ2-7,CASSLSKDRVTFEQYF,TGCGCCAGCAGCTTATCTAAAGACAGGGTTACGTTTGAGCAGTACTTC
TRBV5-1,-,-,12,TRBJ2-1,CASSPAGSEQFF,TGCGCCAGCAGCCCGGCAGGGTCTGAGCAGTTCTTC
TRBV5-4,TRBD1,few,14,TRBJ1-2,CASSLETGDQGYTF,TGTGCCAGCAGCTTGGAAACAGGGGACCAGGGCTACACCTTC
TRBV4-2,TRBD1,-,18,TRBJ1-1,CASSPWGTGTTWNTEAFF,TGTGCCAGCAGCCCTTGGGGGACAGGCACAACGTGGAACACTGAAGCTTTCTTT
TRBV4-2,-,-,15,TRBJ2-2,CASSRTASNTGELFF,TGTGCCAGCAGTCGGACAGCTTCGAACACCGGGGAGCTGTTTTTT
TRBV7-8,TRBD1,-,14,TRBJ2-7,CASSFDRGVEEQYF,TGTGCCAGCAGCTTTGACAGGGGGGTTGAAGAGCAGTACTTC
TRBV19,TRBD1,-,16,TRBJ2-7,CASSPQGTGEYYEHYF,TGTGCCAGTAGTCCTCAAGGGACAGGGGAATATTACGAGCACTACTTC
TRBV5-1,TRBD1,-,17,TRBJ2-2,CASNPGQGIGNTGELFF,TGCGCCAGCAACCCGGGACAGGGGATTGGGAACACCGGGGAGCTGTTTTTT
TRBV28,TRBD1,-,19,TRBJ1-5,CASSFSPLGQGQGNQPQHF,TGTGCCAGCAGTTTTTCCCCCCTGGGACAGGGTCAGGGCAATCAGCCCCAGCATTTT
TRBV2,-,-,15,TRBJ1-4,CASSASRNFNEKLFF,TGTGCCAGCAGTGCCTCGAGGAATTTTAATGAAAAACTGTTTTTT
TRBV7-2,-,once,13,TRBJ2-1,CASSLVYSNEQFF,TGTGCCAGCAGCTTAGTCTACAGCAATGAGCAGTTCTTC
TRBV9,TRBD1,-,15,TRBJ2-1,CASSGQGAVYNEQFF,TGTGCCAGCAGTGGACAGGGGGCGGTCTACAATGAGCAGTTCTTC
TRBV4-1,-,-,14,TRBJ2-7,CASSQWLQSYEQYF,TGCGCCAGCAGCCAATGGCTACAGAGCTACGAGCAGTACTTC
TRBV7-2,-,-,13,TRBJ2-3,CASSPWPVDTQYF,TGTGCCAGCAGCCCCTGGCCTGTTGATACGCAGTATTTT
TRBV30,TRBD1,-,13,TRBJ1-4,CACPGQANEKLFF,TGTGCCTGTCCGGGACAGGCAAATGAAAAACTGTTTTTT
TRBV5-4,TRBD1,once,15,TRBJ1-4,CASSLGSGTAEKLFF,TGTGCCAGCAGCTTGGGATCCGGGACAGCAGAAAAACTGTTTTTT
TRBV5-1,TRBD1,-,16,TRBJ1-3,CASSSDPGGGGNTIYF,TGCGCCAGCAGCTCGGACCCAGGGGGCGGTGGAAACACCATATATTTT
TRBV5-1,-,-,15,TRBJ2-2,CASSSREPGTGELFF,TGCGCCAGCAGCTCAAGGGAGCCGGGCACCGGGGAGCTGTTTTTT
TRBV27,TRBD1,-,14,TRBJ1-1,CASSPETGPVGAFF,TGTGCCAGCAGTCCCGAGACAGGGCCCGTTGGAGCTTTCTTT
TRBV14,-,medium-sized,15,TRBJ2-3,CASSQVGGVGDTQYF,TGTGCCAGCAGCCAAGTCGGCGGGGTGGGAGATACGCAGTATTTT
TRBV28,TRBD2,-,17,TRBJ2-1,CASSFIGPSGRSNEQFF,TGTGCCAGCAGTTTCATCGGGCCTAGCGGGAGGAGCAATGAGCAGTTCTTC
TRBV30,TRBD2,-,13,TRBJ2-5,CAWSSGGGETQYF,TGTGCCTGGAGTAGCGGGGGCGGAGAGACCCAGTACTTC
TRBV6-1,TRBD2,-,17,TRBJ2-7,CASSGSLRGTSDSEQYF,TGTGCCAGCAGTGGAAGCCTTCGCGGGACTAGCGACTCCGAGCAGTACTTC